This T cell receptor beta chain was obtained from a study of T-cell reconstitution after alpha-beta-depleted transplantation in children. As it was prepared, the TCRbeta library received unique molecular identifiers. TCRdb processed the PCR reads anew with MiXCR; each CDR3 protein has one entry. The profile shows tens of thousands of distinct CDR3 sequences, about 7% of them singletons. Germline V gene data show CDR1 as MNHEY and CDR2 as SVGAGI. This CDR3 spans 15 amino acids. The germline V and J ends were trimmed by 0 bases and 8 bases, with 13 bases remaining between them. This chain uses TRBV6-5 with TRBJ1-4; possible D gene TRBD1, 6 bases. This sequence was found in a human donor who donated a stem cell graft to a child with acute lymphoblastic leukemia. The source was PBMCs from the stem cell graft donor, collected from the stem cell graft. The CDR3 protein is CASSYSGTREEKLFF. The CDR3 nucleotides are TGTGCCAGCAGTTACTCCGGGACAAGAGAAGAAAAACTGTTTTTT.